This T cell receptor beta chain was observed in a study of OX40 agonist ivuxolimab in advanced cancers. Overall study: The dose-escalation cohort was approximately 81% male, with a mean age of around 60 years, ranging roughly 23 to 79. Findings and limits, study-wide: Also present in some nonresponders was a low level of normalized T-cell clonal expansion.

Comment on this clone: As yet, its antigen is unknown.

Data came from immunoSEQ multiplex PCR; TCRdb stores just in-frame clones and leaves some out. The sample lists about 88,000 clones; more than 80% were seen once. CDR1 GTSNPN and CDR2 SVGIG come from the germline V gene (reference sequence). V dropped 4 bases and J dropped 5 bases, with 11 bases sitting between them. The CDR3 is 12 amino acids. Drawing of blood for sampling happened at baseline, at cycle 4 day 1, and at cycle 7 day 1. Sequencing used CD4+ or CD8+ T cells sorted from blood, obtained in a trial of the OX40 agonist ivuxolimab. This sequence originates from an adult with an advanced solid tumor such as melanoma, head and neck, liver or kidney cancer. The chain recombines TRBV30 with TRBJ1-1, with D unresolved. The CDR3 DNA reads TGTGCCTGGACAGGCTTTAGGACTGAAGCTTTCTTT. It translates to CAWTGFRTEAFF.